This TCR beta chain was recovered during a study of blood T cell repertoires in COVID-19 (TCRdb year 2020). Context from the whole study: The collaborator samples originated in the United States, Italy and Spain and spanned the acute and convalescent phases of COVID-19. Samples came from the ongoing ImmuneRACE study (first 160 participants) plus 1,254 subjects from 6 global collaborators. The material from the prospective study consisted of cDNA or gDNA derived from T cells, B-cell-depleted T cells, or PBMCs. Deeply sampled blood TCRbeta repertoires from subjects exposed to, actively infected with, or recovered from COVID-19 were included in the dataset. A freely available public database, intended as a resource for researchers studying the immune response to SARS-CoV-2, is where the repertoires were released. Where available, HLA class I and class II types were obtained from metadata supplied by the sample provider rather than from assay-based typing. Sample metadata almost always included a de-identified subject ID, COVID-19 status, age in years and sex. Findings and caveats that apply to the study as a whole: The quantity of clinical and demographic metadata differed by source and by participant and was supplied without curation.

TCRbeta CDR3 regions were amplified from genomic DNA by means of the immunoSEQ Assay, a bias-controlled multiplex PCR. Turning to the authors' computational methods: Within the assay, amplification of reference gene primers was used to estimate how many nucleated cells each sample contained. Sequence reads were collapsed and filtered to measure the absolute abundance of every unique TCRbeta CDR3 rearrangement. For each sample, productive Simpson clonality was calculated as the square root of Simpson's diversity index over productive rearrangements. The table comes from immuneACCESS by way of TCRdb, which keeps in-frame sequences with V and J called. Part of the clones is missing from these tables; in studies checked, under half for an unresolved V gene and the rest for unknown reasons. The D gene and trimming were derived from the DNA, and the V and J assignments and clone size from that table. Recorded for this sample are more than 100,000 clones; less than 75% of them occurred a single time. The biggest ten clones account for 0.7% to 1% of the sample.

Whole blood was collected in K2EDTA tubes by collaborating institutions according to the institutions' own protocols. Collaborator samples were shipped for TCRbeta analysis as frozen whole blood, isolated PBMCs, or DNA extracted from either sample type. V is cut back by 1 base and J by 1 base, with 7 bases in the junction unmatched. The CDR3 measures 17 amino acids from cysteine to phenylalanine. Of all the DNA, just the CDR3 is kept, 51 bases in frame from base 1. CDR1 and CDR2, looked up from the germline V gene, are SGHTA and FQGNSA. About this clone: Its antigen remains unidentified. No quality values exist for individual bases; no much larger clone is one base distant.

The receptor comes from a human donor with acute or convalescent COVID-19. The donor label of this sample is uncertain. The rearrangement joined TRBV7-2 to TRBJ2-3; TRBD2 fits 8 bases in the junction. Sequencing input: peripheral blood. The nucleotide sequence reads TGTGCCAGCAGCTTAGTAGGGGCGGGGGGCGGCACAGATACGCAGTATTTT. This is translated as CASSLVGAGGGTDTQYF. Joined to the reference TRBV7-2 and TRBJ2-3 proteins, this CDR3 gives the full variable domain: GAGVSQSPSNKVTEKGKDVELRCDPISGHTALYWYRQSLGQGLEFLIYFQGNSAPDKSGLPSDRFSAERTGGSVSTLTIQRTQQEDSAVYLCASSLVGAGGGTDTQYFGPGTRLTVL.